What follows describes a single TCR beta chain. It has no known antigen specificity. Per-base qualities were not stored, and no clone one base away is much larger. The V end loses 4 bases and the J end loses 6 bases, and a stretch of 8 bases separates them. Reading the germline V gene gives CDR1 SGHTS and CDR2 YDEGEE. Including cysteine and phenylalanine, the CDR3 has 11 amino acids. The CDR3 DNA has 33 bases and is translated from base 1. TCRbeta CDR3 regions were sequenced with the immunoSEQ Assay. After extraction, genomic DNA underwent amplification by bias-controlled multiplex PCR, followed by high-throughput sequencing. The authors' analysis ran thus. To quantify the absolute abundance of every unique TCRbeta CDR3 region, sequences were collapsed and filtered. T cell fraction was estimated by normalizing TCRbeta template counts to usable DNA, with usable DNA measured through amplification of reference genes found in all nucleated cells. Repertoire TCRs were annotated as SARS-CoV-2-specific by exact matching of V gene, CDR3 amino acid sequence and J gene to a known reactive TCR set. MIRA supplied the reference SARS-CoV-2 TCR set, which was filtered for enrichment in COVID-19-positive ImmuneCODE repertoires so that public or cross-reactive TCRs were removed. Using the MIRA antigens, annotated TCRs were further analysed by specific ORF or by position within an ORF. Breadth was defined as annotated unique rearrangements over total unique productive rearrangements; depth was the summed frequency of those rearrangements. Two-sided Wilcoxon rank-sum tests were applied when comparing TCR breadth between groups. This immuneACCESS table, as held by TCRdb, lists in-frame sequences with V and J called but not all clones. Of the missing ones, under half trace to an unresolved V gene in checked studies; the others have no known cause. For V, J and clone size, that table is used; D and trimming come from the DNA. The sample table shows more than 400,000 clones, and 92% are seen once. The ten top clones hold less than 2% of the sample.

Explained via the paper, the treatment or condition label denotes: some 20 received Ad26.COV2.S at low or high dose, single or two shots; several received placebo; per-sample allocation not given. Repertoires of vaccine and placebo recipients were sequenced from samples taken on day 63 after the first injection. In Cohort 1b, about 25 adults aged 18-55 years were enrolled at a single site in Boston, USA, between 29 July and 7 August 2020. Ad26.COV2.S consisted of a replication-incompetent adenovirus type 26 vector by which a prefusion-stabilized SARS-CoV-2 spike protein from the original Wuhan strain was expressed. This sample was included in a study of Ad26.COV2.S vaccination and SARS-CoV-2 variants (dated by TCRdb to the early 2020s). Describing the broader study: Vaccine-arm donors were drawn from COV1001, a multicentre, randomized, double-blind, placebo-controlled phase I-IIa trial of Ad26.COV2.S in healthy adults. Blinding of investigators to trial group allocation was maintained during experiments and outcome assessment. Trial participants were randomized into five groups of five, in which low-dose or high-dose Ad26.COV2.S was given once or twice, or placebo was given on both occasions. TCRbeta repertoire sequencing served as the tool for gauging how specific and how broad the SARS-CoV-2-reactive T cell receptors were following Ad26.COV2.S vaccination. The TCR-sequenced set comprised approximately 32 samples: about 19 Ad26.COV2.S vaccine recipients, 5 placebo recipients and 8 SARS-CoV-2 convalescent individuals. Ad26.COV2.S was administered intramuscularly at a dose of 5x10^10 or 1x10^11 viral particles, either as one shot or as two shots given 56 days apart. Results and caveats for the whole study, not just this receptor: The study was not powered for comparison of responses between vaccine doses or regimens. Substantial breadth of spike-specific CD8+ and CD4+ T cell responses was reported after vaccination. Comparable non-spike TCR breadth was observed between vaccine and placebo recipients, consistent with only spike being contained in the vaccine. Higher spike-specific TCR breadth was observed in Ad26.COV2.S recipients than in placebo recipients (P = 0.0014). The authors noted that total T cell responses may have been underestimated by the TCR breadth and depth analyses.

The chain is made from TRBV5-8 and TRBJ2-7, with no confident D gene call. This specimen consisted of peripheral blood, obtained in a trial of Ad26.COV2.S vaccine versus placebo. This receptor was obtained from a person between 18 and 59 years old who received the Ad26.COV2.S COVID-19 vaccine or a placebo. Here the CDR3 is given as CASSARSEQYF. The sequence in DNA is TGTGCCAGCAGCGCCCGATCCGAGCAGTACTTC.